This T cell receptor (beta chain) was sequenced in a study of long-term antiretroviral therapy in people with HIV. General observations from the study: Clones with expansion before ART led the repertoire at all time points. ART adherence, viral resistance and therapy changes went unrecorded.

Researchers ran immunoSEQ v3.0 at survey level. Produced via immunoSEQ multiplex PCR; TCRdb's table is partial and in-frame only. In the table there are approximately 20,000 clones, 70% to 85% of which are singletons. V was trimmed by 1 base and J by 11 bases, leaving 9 bases between them. Looked up from germline, CDR1 is SGHTS and CDR2 is YDEGEE. The CDR3 is 11 residues long. As regards this clone: The antigen is not known.

The origin of this receptor is a young man with HIV. The chain carries TRBV5-8 and TRBJ1-1; D unclear. Sequenced here: unsorted PBMCs, sampled 0.5 years after starting antiretroviral therapy. CDR3: CASSLRGSAFF. DNA of the CDR3: TGTGCCAGCAGCTTGCGCGGCTCGGCTTTCTTT.